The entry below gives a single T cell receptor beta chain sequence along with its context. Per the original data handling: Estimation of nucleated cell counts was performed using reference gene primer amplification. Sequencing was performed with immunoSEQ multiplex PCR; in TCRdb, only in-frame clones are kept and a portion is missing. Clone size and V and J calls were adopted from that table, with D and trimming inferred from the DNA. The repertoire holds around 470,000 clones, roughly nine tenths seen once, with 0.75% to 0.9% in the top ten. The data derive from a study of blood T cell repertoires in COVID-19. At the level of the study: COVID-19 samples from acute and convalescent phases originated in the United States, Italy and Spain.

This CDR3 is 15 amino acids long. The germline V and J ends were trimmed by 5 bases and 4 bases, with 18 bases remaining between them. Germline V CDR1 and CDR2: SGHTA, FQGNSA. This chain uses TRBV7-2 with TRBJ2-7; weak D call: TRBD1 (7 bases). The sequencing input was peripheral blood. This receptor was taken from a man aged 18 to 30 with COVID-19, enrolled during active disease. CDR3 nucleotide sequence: TGTGCCAGCAGCCCCGGGGGTGGCAGGGGGTACGAGCAGTACTTC. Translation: CASSPGGGRGYEQYF.